This is a list of T cell receptor beta chains from one sample in a study of regulatory T cells in long-lasting Graves disease. MiXCR, applied by TCRdb to the multiplex PCR reads, yields one record per CDR3 protein. The sample carries some 500,000 distinct CDR3 sequences, roughly 14% recorded once. These data were also filed under a second study, of T cells in Graves' hyperthyroidism and ophthalmopathy.

The material sequenced was peripheral blood mononuclear cells (PBMCs), taken at new diagnosis, from a patient treated with antithyroid drugs. The origin of the receptors is a young man with Graves disease. CDR3s include the opening cysteine and the closing phenylalanine or tryptophan. A D gene is named only where the DNA matches it firmly. Rows may omit the clone size; those that give it use once, few, many or a size class.

d_call,clone_size,j_call,v_call,cdr3_aa,cdr3_nt
TRBD1,many,TRBJ1-2,TRBV28,CASSLFGTARYGYTF,TGTGCCAGCAGTTTATTTGGGACAGCTCGCTATGGCTACACCTTC
.,many,TRBJ1-1,TRBV12-3/TRBV12-4,CASSSPIGPEAFF,TGTGCCAGCAGTTCCCCAATCGGACCTGAAGCTTTCTTT
TRBD1,.,TRBJ2-5,TRBV5-1,CASSLRGQGAEETQYF,TGCGCCAGCAGCTTGCGGGGACAGGGGGCAGAAGAGACCCAGTACTTC
.,few,TRBJ2-1,TRBV5-1,CASSLRLRLYNEQFF,TGCGCCAGCAGCTTGAGGCTGCGACTCTACAATGAGCAGTTCTTC
.,many,TRBJ2-7,TRBV28,CASRSQGTYEQYF,TGTGCCAGCAGGTCCCAGGGAACCTACGAGCAGTACTTC
TRBD1,few,TRBJ2-1,TRBV27,CASSTVRTGGYNEQFF,TGTGCCAGCAGTACAGTTCGGACAGGGGGCTACAATGAGCAGTTCTTC
.,.,TRBJ1-5,TRBV4-1,CASSPQIYQPQHF,TGCGCCAGCAGCCCGCAAATTTATCAGCCCCAGCATTTT
TRBD2,few,TRBJ2-5,TRBV20-1,CSAKGHPAGALAETQYF,TGCAGTGCTAAGGGGCATCCGGCGGGAGCCCTGGCAGAGACCCAGTACTTC
TRBD2,.,TRBJ2-3,TRBV24-1,CATSDLSREGPDTQYF,TGTGCCACCAGTGATTTGTCGCGGGAGGGCCCAGATACGCAGTATTTT
TRBD1,many,TRBJ2-5,TRBV6-5,CASSSGTGLSETQYF,TGTGCCAGCAGTTCCGGGACAGGGCTTTCGGAGACCCAGTACTTC
.,few,TRBJ1-4,TRBV27,CASSWRAANEKLFF,TGTGCCAGCAGTTGGAGGGCGGCTAATGAAAAACTGTTTTTT
.,many,TRBJ2-5,TRBV20-1,CSARWGGGIETQYF,TGCAGTGCTAGGTGGGGGGGCGGAATAGAGACCCAGTACTTC
.,many,TRBJ1-4,TRBV3-1,CASSQGRPGKGKLFF,TGTGCCAGCAGCCAAGGGAGGCCAGGGAAAGGAAAACTGTTTTTT
.,many,TRBJ2-7,TRBV29-1,CSAGPGSHEQYF,TGCAGCGCCGGGCCAGGGTCCCACGAGCAGTACTTC
.,few,TRBJ1-5,TRBV30,CAWSSLQGLPQHF,TGTGCCTGGAGTTCGCTCCAGGGTTTGCCCCAGCATTTT
.,many,TRBJ1-1,TRBV28,CASSLEGYRNTEAFF,TGTGCCAGCAGTTTGGAGGGGTATCGGAACACTGAAGCTTTCTTT
.,.,TRBJ2-1,TRBV24-1,CATSDSTIEQFF,TGTGCCACCAGTGATTCGACTATCGAGCAGTTCTTC
TRBD2,many,TRBJ2-3,TRBV27,CASSLGGSPGTDTQYF,TGTGCCAGCAGTTTGGGGGGGAGCCCAGGGACAGATACGCAGTATTTT
.,few,TRBJ1-5,TRBV19,CASRRSPQKDNQPQHF,TGTGCCAGTAGACGGTCCCCCCAGAAGGACAATCAGCCCCAGCATTTT
TRBD2,many,TRBJ2-7,TRBV19,CASSTSLIGRAGAEQYF,TGTGCCAGTAGTACGTCCCTTATCGGGCGAGCGGGGGCCGAGCAGTACTTC
.,.,TRBJ2-1,TRBV30,CARSRDKDEQFF,TGTGCCCGGAGTAGGGACAAAGATGAGCAGTTCTTC
.,many,TRBJ2-1,TRBV20-1,CSTPLGGNEQFF,TGCAGTACACCTTTGGGGGGCAATGAGCAGTTCTTC
TRBD2,many,TRBJ2-2,TRBV2,CASSESSGAGELFF,TGTGCCAGCAGTGAGTCTAGCGGAGCCGGGGAGCTGTTTTTT
.,.,TRBJ1-2,TRBV6-5,CASSSPLRPYGYTF,TGTGCCAGCAGTTCCCCGCTCCGGCCCTATGGCTACACCTTC
.,many,TRBJ2-2,TRBV10-3,CAISESSRDITGELFF,TGTGCCATCAGTGAGTCGTCCCGGGACATAACCGGGGAGCTGTTTTTT
.,many,TRBJ1-2,TRBV12-3/TRBV12-4,CATARPPDHGYTF,TGTGCCACTGCCCGCCCGCCCGATCATGGCTACACCTTC
TRBD1,many,TRBJ2-1,TRBV12-3/TRBV12-4,CASNPGGNEQFF,TGTGCCAGCAATCCAGGGGGAAATGAGCAGTTCTTC
TRBD2,many,TRBJ2-7,TRBV20-1,CSARVPAGGRYEQYF,TGCAGTGCTAGAGTCCCAGCGGGGGGGCGGTACGAGCAGTACTTC
.,many,TRBJ1-2,TRBV3-1,CASSPTQDSYGYTF,TGTGCCAGCAGCCCGACTCAGGACAGCTATGGCTACACCTTC
TRBD2,many,TRBJ2-2,TRBV7-9,CASSLSGGTWPNTGELFF,TGTGCCAGCAGCTTATCGGGGGGGACATGGCCGAACACCGGGGAGCTGTTTTTT
TRBD2,many,TRBJ2-2,TRBV11-2,CASSTSVPGELFF,TGTGCCAGCAGCACTAGCGTCCCCGGGGAGCTGTTTTTT
TRBD1,few,TRBJ1-4,TRBV3-1,CASSQDGTAAKLFF,TGTGCCAGCAGCCAAGATGGGACAGCCGCAAAACTGTTTTTT
TRBD2,.,TRBJ2-3,TRBV6-5,CASSYGGLAGGFNTQYF,TGTGCCAGCAGTTACGGGGGACTAGCGGGAGGATTTAATACGCAGTATTTT
TRBD2,.,TRBJ2-3,TRBV4-2,CASSQGGVAGIGVDTQYF,TGTGCCAGCAGCCAGGGGGGGGTTGCGGGTATTGGAGTAGATACGCAGTATTTT
.,many,TRBJ2-2,TRBV9,CASRTTTNTGELFF,TGTGCCAGCCGGACAACCACAAACACCGGGGAGCTGTTTTTT
TRBD2,many,TRBJ2-3,TRBV5-1,CASSLASGSRGNTDTQYF,TGCGCCAGCAGCTTGGCTAGCGGGAGCCGTGGGAACACAGATACGCAGTATTTT
.,.,TRBJ2-7,TRBV10-3,CAISGPPGEQYF,TGTGCCATCAGCGGTCCCCCGGGGGAGCAGTACTTC
TRBD1,.,TRBJ2-5,TRBV9,CASSAARDRGGETQYF,TGTGCCAGCAGCGCTGCAAGGGACAGGGGGGGGGAGACCCAGTACTTC
.,once,TRBJ1-2,TRBV28,CASSFEGGGGNYGYTF,TGTGCCAGCAGTTTCGAAGGGGGTGGAGGTAACTATGGCTACACCTTC
TRBD1,many,TRBJ2-2,TRBV24-1,CATSDFATGRTGELFF,TGTGCCACCAGTGATTTCGCGACAGGGCGCACCGGGGAGCTGTTTTTT
.,many,TRBJ1-4,TRBV18,CASSPWKGVEKLFF,TGTGCCAGCTCACCATGGAAAGGAGTCGAAAAACTGTTTTTT
.,many,TRBJ1-1,TRBV12-3/TRBV12-4,CASTRYGEAFF,TGTGCCAGCACCCGGTACGGTGAAGCTTTCTTT
.,.,TRBJ2-3,TRBV20-1,CSARQSTDTQYF,TGCAGTGCTAGGCAGAGCACAGATACGCAGTATTTT
.,many,TRBJ1-1,TRBV12-3/TRBV12-4,CASSFATGTEAFF,TGTGCCAGCAGTTTCGCCACCGGGACAGAAGCTTTCTTT
TRBD2,many,TRBJ2-1,TRBV30,CAWSGTSGKQFF,TGTGCCTGGAGTGGTACTAGCGGGAAGCAGTTCTTC
.,many,TRBJ2-4,TRBV11-1,CASATGGKNIQYF,TGTGCCAGCGCGACGGGTGGCAAAAACATTCAGTACTTC
.,many,TRBJ2-7,TRBV18,CASSPLGTSEQYF,TGTGCCAGCTCACCACTGGGTACATCCGAGCAGTACTTC
TRBD2,many,TRBJ2-1,TRBV6-2/TRBV6-3,CASSRLARTYNEQFF,TGTGCCAGCAGTCGACTAGCGAGAACCTACAATGAGCAGTTCTTC